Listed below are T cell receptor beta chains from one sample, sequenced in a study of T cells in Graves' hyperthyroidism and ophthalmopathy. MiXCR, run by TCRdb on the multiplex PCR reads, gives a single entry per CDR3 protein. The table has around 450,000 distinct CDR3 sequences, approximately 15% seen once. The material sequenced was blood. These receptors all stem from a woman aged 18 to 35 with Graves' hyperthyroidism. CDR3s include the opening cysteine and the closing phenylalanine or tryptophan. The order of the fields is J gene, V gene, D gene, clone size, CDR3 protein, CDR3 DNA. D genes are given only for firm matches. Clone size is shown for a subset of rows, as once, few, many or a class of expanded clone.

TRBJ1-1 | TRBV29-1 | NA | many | CSVVPGMNTEAFF | TGCAGCGTTGTGCCCGGAATGAACACTGAAGCTTTCTTT
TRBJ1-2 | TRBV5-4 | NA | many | CASSSTVGWYTF | TGTGCCAGCAGCTCCACGGTAGGCTGGTACACCTTC
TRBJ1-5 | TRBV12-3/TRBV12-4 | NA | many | CASSLAHRGNQPQHF | TGTGCCAGCAGTTTAGCGCACAGGGGCAATCAGCCCCAGCATTTT
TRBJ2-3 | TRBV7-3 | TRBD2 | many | CASSLNSAGGGANTQYF | TGTGCCAGCAGCTTAAACTCAGCGGGGGGGGGGGCTAATACGCAGTATTTT
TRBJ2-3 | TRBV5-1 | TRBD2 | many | CASRPTSGTDTQYF | TGCGCCAGCAGACCGACTAGCGGCACAGATACGCAGTATTTT
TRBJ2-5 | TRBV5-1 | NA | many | CASSKGIAREETQYF | TGCGCCAGCAGCAAGGGGATAGCCCGTGAGGAGACCCAGTACTTC
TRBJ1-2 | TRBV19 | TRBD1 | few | CASGPGQGNGYTF | TGTGCCAGCGGACCGGGACAGGGCAATGGCTACACCTTC
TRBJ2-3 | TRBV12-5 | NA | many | CASGFLLTSPGGTDTQYF | TGTGCTAGTGGTTTCCTACTCACCTCGCCAGGGGGGACAGATACGCAGTATTTT
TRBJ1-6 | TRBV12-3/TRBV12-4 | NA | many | CASSFGGRGSPLHF | TGTGCCAGCAGTTTCGGCGGACGAGGCTCACCCCTCCACTTT
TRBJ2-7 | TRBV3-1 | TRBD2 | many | CASSLHSAGFNYEQYF | TGTGCCAGCAGCCTCCATTCAGCGGGGTTTAACTACGAGCAGTACTTC
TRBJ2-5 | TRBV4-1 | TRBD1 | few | CASSHPGQVGETQYF | TGCGCCAGCAGCCACCCAGGACAGGTCGGGGAGACCCAGTACTTC
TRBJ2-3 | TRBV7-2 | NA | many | CASSLGSNPDTQYF | TGTGCCAGCAGCTTAGGATCCAACCCAGATACGCAGTATTTT
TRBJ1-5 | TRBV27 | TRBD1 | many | CASSLSRGLHQPQHF | TGTGCCAGCAGTTTAAGCAGGGGGCTCCATCAGCCCCAGCATTTT
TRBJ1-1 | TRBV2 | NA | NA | CASSENRGSNTEAFF | TGTGCCAGCAGTGAAAACCGGGGCTCGAACACTGAAGCTTTCTTT
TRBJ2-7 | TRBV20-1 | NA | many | CSARLGLNYEQYF | TGCAGTGCCAGACTAGGGCTCAATTACGAGCAGTACTTC
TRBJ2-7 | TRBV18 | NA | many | CASSPTLDRIGYEQYF | TGTGCCAGCTCACCTACTCTCGACAGGATTGGGTACGAGCAGTACTTC
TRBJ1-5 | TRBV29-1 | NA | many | CSVLGVQGDQPQHF | TGCAGCGTCCTTGGGGTACAGGGCGATCAGCCCCAGCATTTT
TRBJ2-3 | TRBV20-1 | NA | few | CSASLRRVKTGSTDTQYF | TGCAGTGCTTCACTACGGCGGGTTAAGACGGGTAGCACAGATACGCAGTATTTT
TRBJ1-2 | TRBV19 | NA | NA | CASSIQFANYGYTF | TGTGCCAGTAGTATCCAGTTCGCTAACTATGGCTACACCTTC
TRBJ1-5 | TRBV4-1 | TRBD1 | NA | CASSQAQGQGAFSNQPQHF | TGTGCCAGCAGCCAAGCGCAGGGACAGGGGGCGTTTAGCAATCAGCCCCAGCATTTT
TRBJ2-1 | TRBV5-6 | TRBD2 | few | CASSLFSGSSYNEQFF | TGTGCCAGCAGCTTATTTAGCGGGAGCTCCTACAATGAGCAGTTCTTC
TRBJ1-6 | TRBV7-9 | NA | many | CASSPGGGGIKDSPLHF | TGTGCCAGCAGCCCAGGTGGTGGGGGCATCAAGGATTCACCCCTCCACTTT
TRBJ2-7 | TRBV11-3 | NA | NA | CASSLSGKPYEQYF | TGTGCCAGCAGCTTAAGTGGCAAGCCCTACGAGCAGTACTTC
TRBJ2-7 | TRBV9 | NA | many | CASSVAAALECEQYF | TGTGCCAGCAGCGTGGCAGCGGCCCTGGAGTGCGAGCAGTACTTC
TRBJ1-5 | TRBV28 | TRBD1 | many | CASSFGDRASSPQHF | TGTGCCAGCAGTTTTGGGGACAGGGCCTCCTCCCCCCAGCATTTT
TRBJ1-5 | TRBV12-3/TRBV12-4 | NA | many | CASSGYTGSQPQHF | TGTGCCAGCAGTGGCTACACAGGGAGTCAGCCCCAGCATTTT
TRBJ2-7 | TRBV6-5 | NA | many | CASSYSISGNEQYF | TGTGCCAGCAGTTACTCGATCTCCGGGAACGAGCAGTACTTC
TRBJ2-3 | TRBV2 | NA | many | CASSALWDTTQYF | TGTGCCAGCAGCGCCTTATGGGACACCACGCAGTATTTT
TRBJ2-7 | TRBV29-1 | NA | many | CSVGWSSYEQYF | TGCAGCGTTGGTTGGAGCTCCTACGAGCAGTACTTC
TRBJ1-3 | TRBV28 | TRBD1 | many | CASRDVRTGYENTIYF | TGTGCCAGCAGGGACGTTCGGACAGGGTACGAAAACACCATATATTTT
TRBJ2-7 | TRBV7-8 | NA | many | CASSPPLVGTSEQYF | TGTGCCAGCAGCCCCCCACTTGTCGGAACAAGCGAGCAGTACTTC
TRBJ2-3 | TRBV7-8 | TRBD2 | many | CASSLGVAGENAQYF | TGTGCCAGCAGCTTAGGGGTAGCGGGGGAAAATGCGCAGTATTTT
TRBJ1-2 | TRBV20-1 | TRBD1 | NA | CSARVGQSYGYTF | TGCAGTGCTAGAGTGGGACAGAGCTATGGCTACACCTTC
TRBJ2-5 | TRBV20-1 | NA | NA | CSATRLDSQRETQYF | TGCAGTGCAACACGACTCGACTCTCAACGAGAGACCCAGTACTTC
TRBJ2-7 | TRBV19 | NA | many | CASSSRGHVERSSSYEQYF | TGTGCCAGTAGCAGCAGGGGCCACGTCGAACGCTCCAGCTCCTACGAGCAGTACTTC
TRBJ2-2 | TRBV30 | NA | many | CAWTRQTAAGELFF | TGTGCCTGGACACGACAGACAGCAGCCGGGGAGCTGTTTTTT
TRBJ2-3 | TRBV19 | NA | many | CASNPNRGTDTQYF | TGTGCCAGTAATCCAAACAGGGGCACAGATACGCAGTATTTT
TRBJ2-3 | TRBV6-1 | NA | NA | CASSRGAETDTQYF | TGTGCCAGCAGCAGGGGGGCCGAAACAGATACGCAGTATTTT
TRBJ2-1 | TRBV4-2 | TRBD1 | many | CASSRATGQGSYNEQFF | TGTGCCAGCAGCCGCGCGACCGGACAGGGTTCCTACAATGAGCAGTTCTTC
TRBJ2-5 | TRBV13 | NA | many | CASSLEGQETQYF | TGTGCCAGCAGCTTAGAAGGCCAAGAGACCCAGTACTTC
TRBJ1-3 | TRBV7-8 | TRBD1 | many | CASSLATGAGNTIYF | TGTGCCAGCAGCTTAGCGACAGGGGCTGGAAACACCATATATTTT
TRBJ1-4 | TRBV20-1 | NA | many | CSARTGSSNEKLFF | TGCAGTGCTAGGACCGGGTCCAGTAATGAAAAACTGTTTTTT
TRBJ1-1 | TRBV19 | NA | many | CASSTPSSGGAFF | TGTGCCAGTAGTACCCCGTCCTCCGGGGGAGCTTTCTTT